This T cell receptor (beta chain) was recovered during a study of cytomegalovirus exposure and HLA in healthy donors. The study, taken as a whole, reports: A list of approximately 160 TCR beta chains associated with cytomegalovirus was given. Cytomegalovirus status, reportedly, was diagnosed with high specificity and sensitivity by the classifier.

This CDR3 is built from 15 residues. Trimming took 0 bases from V and 0 from J, leaving 7 bases between them. CDR1 is SGHRS and CDR2 is YFSETQ in the germline V gene. The data were produced by immunoSEQ multiplex PCR, yet TCRdb's version contains in-frame clones alone and is incomplete. This repertoire shows 300,000 or so clones, roughly 90% found once; its top ten account for approximately 0.9%. The table lists this clone with a count of one. Its target is not known. The chain has TRBV5-1 and TRBJ2-1; D might be TRBD2 (6 bases). This receptor was identified in a man under 40 in good health and CMV-seronegative. Material for sequencing was PBMCs. CDR3 residues: CASSLAGSSYNEQFF. CDR3 nucleotide sequence: TGCGCCAGCAGCTTGGCCGGGAGCTCCTACAATGAGCAGTTCTTC.